The T cell receptor (beta chain) under discussion was sequenced for a study of blood T cells in healthy people across ages. Whole-study findings and limits: In the absence of known donor CMV status, changes in expanded clonotypes were possibly confounded. TCR beta diversity, measured per million T cells, fell in a roughly linear way with age. Researchers deemed the diversity estimates from one million T cells underestimates.

Comment on this clonotype: Its antigen remains unidentified.

Each sample yielded at least 6.5 million isolated PBMCs. A J-beta primer mix and a sample-barcoded 5' primer were used in a second PCR of roughly 7 to 12 cycles. Via MiXCR, TCRdb re-called the 5' RACE reads, giving one row per CDR3 protein. The sample records some 1.5 million distinct CDR3 sequences, approximately 43% being singletons. Germline V gene lookup returns CDR1 ENHRY and CDR2 SYGVKD. The CDR3 is made up of 13 amino acids. Trimming cost V 5 bases and J 6 bases; bases outside gene matches: 3. The V and J genes are TRBV10-3 and TRBJ1-2; TRBD1 agrees at 10 bases. What was sequenced was blood. The clonotype was recovered from a woman under 30 in good health. CDR3 loop: CAISTGTGDGYTF. CDR3 sequence (DNA): TGTGCCATCAGTACCGGGACAGGGGATGGCTACACCTTC.